The 11 T cell receptor beta chains below all came from one sample that was sequenced in a study of T cell responses to AZD1222 COVID-19 vaccine. This table comes from immunoSEQ multiplex PCR, and its TCRdb copy is limited to in-frame clones, with some not included. The data contain about 120,000 clones, 80% to 90% of them singletons. The sequencing used peripheral blood, collected on day 0 of AZD1222 vaccination. The receptor set was obtained from an adult in good health.

The J gene is TRBJ2-7, the V gene TRBV5-4; possibly TRBD1 for D (5 bases). The CDR3 sequence is 13 residues long. Germline V lookup: CDR1 SGHNT, CDR2 YYREEE (reference sequence). V shed 4 bases and J shed 7 bases, with 15 bases lying between them. CDR3 nucleotides: TGTGCCAGCAGCCCCTGGGGCAGGGCGGAGCAGTACTTC. Amino acids: CASSPWGRAEQYF. The complete variable domain, with remaining parts taken from reference TRBV5-4 and TRBJ2-7, reads ETGVTQSPTHLIKTRGQQVTLRCSSQSGHNTVSWYQQALGQGPQFIFQYYREEENGRGNFPPRFSGLQFPNYSSELNVNALELDDSALYLCASSPWGRAEQYFGPGTRLTVT.

The V gene is TRBV3-1 (or the pseudogene TRBV3-2), the J gene TRBJ1-2, with unresolved D. Trimming took 2 bases from V and 8 from J, leaving 15 bases between them. The CDR3 totals 14 residues. Germline V lookup: CDR1 LGHDT, CDR2 YNNKEL (reference sequence). In DNA form, the CDR3 reads TGTGCCAGCAGCCAACCCGGAGGGTTTGAGGGCTACACCTTC. Amino acid sequence: CASSQPGGFEGYTF.

This chain joins TRBV3-1 (or the pseudogene TRBV3-2) and TRBJ2-2; 10 bases agree with TRBD1. This CDR3 is built from 13 residues. Trimming cost V 10 bases and J 6 bases; bases outside gene matches: 5. Looked up from germline, CDR1 is LGHDT and CDR2 is YNNKEL (reference sequence). For the CDR3, the DNA is TGTGCCACGCGACAGGGGGCGGCCGGGGAGCTGTTTTTT. This encodes CATRQGAAGELFF.

The rearrangement joins TRBV6-2 or TRBV6-3 to TRBJ1-1; 8 positions agree with TRBD1. CDR3 length equals 18 residues. CDR1 and CDR2 from the germline V gene are MNHEY and SVGEGT. With V trimmed by 2 bases and J by 5 bases, 16 bases remained unmatched. CDR3 in amino acids: CASSYPTSQMDRVTEAFF. The CDR3 nucleotides read TGTGCCAGCAGTTACCCAACCTCGCAGATGGACAGGGTGACTGAAGCTTTCTTT.

This clone was seen a single time. The chain recombines TRBV5-1 with TRBJ2-6; TRBD2 might be the D (6 bases). V lost 4 bases and J lost 6, with 14 bases in between. CDR1 is SGHRS, CDR2 YFSETQ, per germline. The CDR3 is 15 amino acids. This CDR3 reads CASSPRGGVANVLTF. The CDR3 DNA follows: TGCGCCAGCAGCCCGCGGGGTGGGGTGGCCAACGTCCTGACTTTC.

The CDR3 DNA reads TGTGCCAGTAGTATAAAGGGCAACAATGAGCAGTTCTTC. Translating it yields CASSIKGNNEQFF. V usage is TRBV19 and J usage is TRBJ2-1; D unresolved. V lost 2 bases and J 5 bases, leaving 7 bases between the germline ends. The CDR3 has 13 amino acids. The germline V gene encodes CDR1 LNHDA and CDR2 SQIVND (reference sequence).

The chain recombines TRBV27 with TRBJ2-7; possible D gene TRBD1, 5 bases. V dropped 6 bases and J dropped 0 bases, with 15 bases sitting between them. From germline, CDR1 is MNHEY and CDR2 SMNVEV (reference sequence). This CDR3 spans 15 amino acids. The CDR3 loop reads CASRSSGSISYEQYF. The CDR3 coding sequence is TGTGCCAGCAGATCCTCAGGGTCGATCTCCTACGAGCAGTACTTC.

Only a few counts were recorded for this clone. The genes are TRBV3-1 (or the pseudogene TRBV3-2) and TRBJ1-5; D not resolved. V shed 0 bases and J shed 6 bases, with 6 bases lying between them. CDR3 length: 13 residues. CDR1 and CDR2 (germline): LGHDT, YNNKEL (reference sequence). The CDR3 nucleotides are TGTGCCAGCAGCCAAGACGAGGTTCAGCCCCAGCATTTT. Translating gives CASSQDEVQPQHF.

This chain connects TRBV6-6 to TRBJ2-2; 11 bases agree with TRBD2. Germline V lookup: CDR1 MNHNY, CDR2 SVGAGI (reference sequence). Losses at the gene ends were 5 bases for V and 1 base for J; bases not matched to a gene: 3. The CDR3 contains 16 residues. Here the CDR3 DNA reads TGTGCCAGCAGTCGCGGGACTAGCGGGAACACCGGGGAGCTGTTTTTT. This translates into CASSRGTSGNTGELFF.

The chain uses TRBV6-1 and TRBJ1-5; 8 bases are a match to TRBD1. CDR3 length equals 18 residues. Germline CDR1 MNHNS, CDR2 SASEGT. V was pared by 2 bases and J by 1 base, with 10 bases of the junction left unmatched. CDR3 region: CASSELGRQGPSNQPQHF. The CDR3, as DNA: TGTGCCAGCAGTGAATTGGGACGACAGGGGCCGAGCAATCAGCCCCAGCATTTT.

The genes are TRBV3-1 (or the pseudogene TRBV3-2) and TRBJ2-2; D not resolved. V lost 4 bases and J 0 bases, leaving 6 bases between the germline ends. CDR1 and CDR2 from the germline V gene are LGHDT and YNNKEL (reference sequence). The length of the CDR3 is 14 residues. CDR3 region: CASSPRSNTGELFF. As DNA, the CDR3 is TGTGCCAGCAGCCCCCGCTCGAACACCGGGGAGCTGTTTTTT.